This TCR beta chain comes out of a study of blood T cell repertoires in COVID-19 (dated by TCRdb to the early 2020s). For the wider study: Collaborator samples came from the United States, Italy and Spain and covered acute and convalescent phases of COVID-19. The dataset comprised deeply sampled blood TCRbeta repertoires from subjects exposed to, actively infected with, or recovered from COVID-19. The prospective study material was composed of cDNA or gDNA derived from T cells, B-cell-depleted T cells, or PBMCs. A freely available public database, intended as a resource for researchers studying the immune response to SARS-CoV-2, is where the repertoires were released. Where available, HLA class I and class II types were obtained from metadata supplied by the sample provider rather than from assay-based typing. Samples came from the ongoing ImmuneRACE study (first 160 participants) plus 1,254 subjects from 6 global collaborators. The sample metadata nearly always contained a de-identified subject ID, COVID-19 status, age in years and sex. The paper as a whole reports these results and caveats: The amount of clinical and demographic metadata varied by source and participant and was provided uncurated.

As to this clone: What this receptor recognizes is not known. Base quality data are lacking; no much larger clone is found one base away.

The immunoSEQ Assay, a bias-controlled multiplex PCR, was used to amplify TCRbeta CDR3 regions from genomic DNA. The paper's data handling went like this. Nucleated cell counts per sample were estimated from amplification of reference gene primers within the assay. To quantify the absolute abundance of each unique TCRbeta CDR3 rearrangement, sequence reads were collapsed and filtered. For each sample, productive Simpson clonality was calculated as the square root of Simpson's diversity index across productive rearrangements. TCRdb stores this immuneACCESS table with in-frame sequences only. Part of the clones is absent; in the studies checked, under half of the shortfall reflects unresolved V genes, and no reason is known for the rest. V and J calls plus clone size are reproduced from that table; the DNA served to infer D and trimming. The sample table holds about 120,000 clones, of which around 90% were seen once. The ten biggest clones cover about 1% of the sample.

Collaborating institutions collected whole blood in K2EDTA tubes following their own protocols. For TCRbeta analysis, collaborator samples were shipped as frozen whole blood, as isolated PBMCs, or as DNA extracted from either sample type. Including the terminal cysteine and phenylalanine, the CDR3 comprises 15 residues. Kept here is only the CDR3 DNA, which spans 45 bases and is read in frame from base 1. V drops 5 bases and J drops 1 base, leaving 11 bases in between. Per the germline V gene (reference sequence), SEHNR is the CDR1 and FQNEAQ is the CDR2. The sequenced sample consisted of peripheral blood. The TCR originated in a woman aged 50 to 60 with active or convalescent COVID-19. The chain is assembled from TRBV7-9 and TRBJ2-2, with the identity of the D gene unclear. The nucleotides are TGTGCCAGCAGCACCCTGACTGGGAACACCGGGGAGCTGTTTTTT. This is translated as CASSTLTGNTGELFF.